These T cell receptor beta chains were read from a single sample in a study of beta chain features in type 1 diabetes. Generated by immunoSEQ multiplex PCR, the TCRdb table keeps only in-frame clones and is missing some. This sample has 680,000 or so clones; 15% to 19% occur once, and the top ten carry 0.09% to 0.095%. The specimen sequenced was naive CD4+ T cells from blood. These receptors originate from a man in his late teens or twenties in good health. CDR3s include the opening cysteine and the closing phenylalanine or tryptophan. D genes are given only for firm matches. A clone size is listed for some rows: how often the clone was seen (once, few, many), or a class if it is expanded.

v_gene,d_gene,abundance,j_gene,CDR3nt,CDR3aa
TRBV28,TRBD2,few,TRBJ2-1,TGTGCCAGCAGTCCACCTCCCCAGCGGGGGTACAATGAGCAGTTCTTC,CASSPPPQRGYNEQFF
TRBV10-3,TRBD2,.,TRBJ2-3,TGTGCCATTCAAACCGGGACTAGTTTATATTTT,CAIQTGTSLYF
TRBV10-3,TRBD1,few,TRBJ2-7,TGTGCCATCAGTCCTAACAGGGGGCGAACCTACGAGCAGTACTTC,CAISPNRGRTYEQYF
TRBV19,TRBD1,.,TRBJ1-2,TGTGCCAGTATCCCAGGGGGGAATGGCTACACCTTC,CASIPGGNGYTF
TRBV4-2,TRBD1,.,TRBJ2-7,TGTGCCAGCAGCTTAGGGGCACAGGGGAACGAGCAGTACTTC,CASSLGAQGNEQYF
TRBV15,.,.,TRBJ2-6,TGTGCCACCAGCAGAGGCGCAGCTCAGTCTGGGGCCAACGTCCTGACTTTC,CATSRGAAQSGANVLTF
TRBV4-2,TRBD1,few,TRBJ1-4,TGTGCCAGCAGCCTTTACAGGGGTTCGAATGAAAAACTGTTTTTT,CASSLYRGSNEKLFF
TRBV18,TRBD2,.,TRBJ2-7,TGTGCCAGCGCACCGGGACTAGCGGCAAGCGAGCAGTACTTC,CASAPGLAASEQYF
TRBV6-5,.,.,TRBJ1-3,TGTGCCAGCAGTTACAGGCTGGCGTTCGGAAACACCATATATTTT,CASSYRLAFGNTIYF
TRBV28,.,few,TRBJ2-7,TGTGCCAGCAGTTGGGCGGAAGAGCAGTACTTC,CASSWAEEQYF
TRBV7-2,TRBD1,few,TRBJ1-2,TGTGCCAGCAGGGCGAGCGGACAGGGGGCTTACTATGGCTACACCTTC,CASRASGQGAYYGYTF
TRBV6-5,.,.,TRBJ1-1,TGTGCCAGCAGGAGTTACGGGGGGAACACTGAAGCTTTCTTT,CASRSYGGNTEAFF
TRBV25-1,.,.,TRBJ1-2,TGTGCCAGCAGTGGCTCCAGAGGGGGCTACACCTTC,CASSGSRGGYTF
TRBV7-2,.,few,TRBJ2-1,TGTGCCAGCAGCTTAGGAGACAGATCGGGTGAGCAGTTCTTC,CASSLGDRSGEQFF
TRBV20-1,.,few,TRBJ1-1,TGCAGTGCTAGAGAACAGAATGAAGCTTTCTTT,CSAREQNEAFF
TRBV7-9,.,.,TRBJ1-2,TGTGCCCATGAACGGGGGTCCCGTGGCTACACCTTC,CAHERGSRGYTF
TRBV11-1,.,few,TRBJ2-5,TGTGCCAGCGAGGGGGGTATCCAAGAGACCCAGTACTTC,CASEGGIQETQYF
TRBV6-5,.,.,TRBJ1-2,TGTGCCAGCAGAACAGATAGATATGGCTACACCTTC,CASRTDRYGYTF
TRBV9,.,.,TRBJ2-3,TGTGCCAGCAGCGTAAGTGGTAGCACAGATACGCAGTATTTT,CASSVSGSTDTQYF
TRBV28,.,.,TRBJ1-1,TGTGCCAGCATCGACACTGAAGCTTTCTTT,CASIDTEAFF
TRBV7-9,TRBD2,.,TRBJ2-7,TGTGCCAGCAGCCCTACTAGCGGGGCGATACTCTACGAGCAGTACTTC,CASSPTSGAILYEQYF
TRBV19,.,.,TRBJ1-1,TGTGCCAGCAGTAAAATGGAGACTGAAGCTTTCTTT,CASSKMETEAFF
TRBV9,.,.,TRBJ2-3,TGTGCCAGCAGCGGGCCCGGAGATACGCAGTATTTT,CASSGPGDTQYF
TRBV2,TRBD1,.,TRBJ2-1,TGTGCCAGCAGACCACAGGGGGCGGGGTACAATGAGCAGTTCTTC,CASRPQGAGYNEQFF
TRBV9,.,.,TRBJ1-2,TGTGCCAGCAGCGCCCAGGGAACCCTGCTCTACGGTGGCTACACCTTC,CASSAQGTLLYGGYTF
TRBV6-4,TRBD1,once,TRBJ1-5,TGTGCCAGCAGTGCAACGACAGGGGGCAATCAGCCCCAGCATTTT,CASSATTGGNQPQHF
TRBV11-3,TRBD1,.,TRBJ1-2,TGTGCCAGCAGCACCGGGACAGGGTATGGCTACACCTTC,CASSTGTGYGYTF
TRBV6-5,.,.,TRBJ1-2,TGTGCCAGCATGGGGGTCCCCTATGGCTACACCTTC,CASMGVPYGYTF
TRBV7-3,TRBD2,.,TRBJ2-5,TGTGCCAGCAGCCGCACCCCGGGACTAGCGGGAGGGCGTGGGGAGACCCAGTACTTC,CASSRTPGLAGGRGETQYF
TRBV19,TRBD2,.,TRBJ2-3,TGTGCCAGTAGTTTCGCGGGACTAGCGGGATCAGATACGCAGTATTTT,CASSFAGLAGSDTQYF
TRBV7-2,.,.,TRBJ2-7,TGTGCCAGCAGCTTAGAAGGGCCGGGGGAGCAGTACTTC,CASSLEGPGEQYF
TRBV7-3,.,few,TRBJ1-5,TGTGCCAGCAGCTTACAGGGGAATCAGCCCCAGCATTTT,CASSLQGNQPQHF
TRBV5-4,.,.,TRBJ1-4,TGTGCCAGCAGCTCCGTGGTGGGACGGAATGAAAAACTGTTTTTT,CASSSVVGRNEKLFF
TRBV6-1,.,.,TRBJ1-1,TGTGCCAGCAGTGAAACTGACAAGACGTTAGCTTTCTTT,CASSETDKTLAFF
TRBV5-1,.,few,TRBJ2-3,TGCGCCAGCAGCTTGGCACAGGTTGCCACAGATACGCAGTATTTT,CASSLAQVATDTQYF
TRBV19,TRBD1,few,TRBJ2-7,TGTGCCAGTAGAATGACAGGGGGTACCTACGAGCAGTACTTC,CASRMTGGTYEQYF
TRBV4-3,TRBD2,.,TRBJ2-1,TGCGCCAGCAGCCAAGATCGCCCGACGGGGGGTTGGCATGAGCAGTTCTTC,CASSQDRPTGGWHEQFF
TRBV28,.,.,TRBJ1-2,TGTGCCAGCAGTCCCCCAACAAACTCCTATGGCTACACCTTC,CASSPPTNSYGYTF
TRBV19,.,few,TRBJ2-7,TGTGCCAGTAGTCGAAGTACCCGCGGTACCTACGAGCAGTACTTC,CASSRSTRGTYEQYF
TRBV6-5,TRBD1,.,TRBJ2-5,TGTGCCAGCAGTTTGACAGGGACCCAAGAGACCCAGTACTTC,CASSLTGTQETQYF
TRBV25-1,TRBD1,few,TRBJ2-5,TGTGCCAGCAGGAGGACAGGGGAAGAGACCCAGTACTTC,CASRRTGEETQYF